The 21 T cell receptor beta chains below come from one sample, sequenced in a study of molecular identifiers for immune sequencing clone quantification. TCRdb redid the calling of the PCR reads with MiXCR, one entry per CDR3 protein. The sample consists of approximately 680,000 distinct CDR3 sequences, about 25% of them appearing once. The sample consisted of naive CD8+ T cells from blood, with Jurkat cell RNA spiked in. Subset specified: FACS-sorted CD8+CD4-CCR7+CD45RA+ naive T cells. These receptors were taken from a human donor in good health. Some libraries in this study had Jurkat cell RNA spiked in.

In this sample, this clonotype turned up a few times. The chain is built from TRBV9 and TRBJ1-4; no definite D call. Germline loops: CDR1 SGDLS, CDR2 YYNGEE. V lost 0 bases and J lost 8, with 11 bases in between. The CDR3 consists of 14 residues. DNA of the CDR3: TGTGCCAGCAGCGTAGCCGGTTTGAACGAAAAACTGTTTTTT. Its protein product is CASSVAGLNEKLFF.

This clonotype was counted between two and nine times. The CDR3 nucleotides are TGCGCCAGCAGCCAAGCCCAACGCGGGACCGCGAACACTGAAGCTTTCTTT. Its translation: CASSQAQRGTANTEAFF. The V and J genes are TRBV4-1 and TRBJ1-1, with D possibly TRBD1 on 5 matching bases. Deletions cut 1 base from V and 1 base from J, with 16 bases between. Germline CDR1 reads MGHRA; CDR2 reads YSYEKL. The CDR3 totals 17 residues.

The J gene is TRBJ2-5, the V gene TRBV7-6; D might be TRBD1 or TRBD2, each matching 7 bases. The CDR3 runs to 15 residues. The V and J ends lost 7 bases and 5 bases respectively, with 20 bases between them. CDR1 is SGHVS and CDR2 is FNYEAQ in the germline V gene. The CDR3 nucleotides read TGTGCCAGCACTAGAACCCAGGGGGGAGGGGAGACCCAGTACTTC. This encodes CASTRTQGGGETQYF. Drawing the rest from reference TRBV7-6 and TRBJ2-5, the complete variable domain is GAGVSQSPRYKVTKRGQDVALRCDPISGHVSLYWYRQALGQGPEFLTYFNYEAQQDKSGLPNDRFSAERPEGSISTLTIQRTEQRDSAMYRCASTRTQGGGETQYFGPGTRLLVL.

The rearrangement joins TRBV30 to TRBJ1-5, with a weak D call TRBD1 (5 bases). Germline CDR1 is GTSNPN and CDR2 is SVGIG (reference sequence). CDR3 length: 14 residues. Trimming took off 2 bases at V and 7 bases at J, with 15 bases between the two ends. The CDR3 here is CAWSLGQGSQPQHF. CDR3 bases: TGTGCCTGGAGTTTGGGTCAGGGAAGCCAGCCCCAGCATTTT. Full variable domain (missing parts from reference TRBV30 and TRBJ1-5): SQTIHQWPATLVQPVGSPLSLECTVEGTSNPNLYWYRQAAGRGLQLLFYSVGIGQISSEVPQNLSASRPQDRQFILSSKKLLLSDSGFYLCAWSLGQGSQPQHFGDGTRLSIL.

This clonotype came up a few times. V usage is TRBV3-1 and J usage is TRBJ2-5; TRBD2 agrees at 8 bases. Trimming cost V 1 base and J 5 bases; bases outside gene matches: 12. The CDR3 runs 17 residues. Germline lookup yields CDR1 LGHDT and CDR2 YNNKEL (reference sequence). The DNA of the CDR3 is TGTGCCAGCAGCCAAGTATCAAGCGGGGGACAACGGGAGACCCAGTACTTC. Translation: CASSQVSSGGQRETQYF.

This clonotype has only a few counts. The genes are TRBV6-7 and TRBJ2-1; unclear D gene. TRBV6-7 is marked as an open reading frame, function uncertain. V was pared by 10 bases and J by 4 bases, with 14 bases between. This CDR3 has 13 residues. CDR3 in amino acids: CATPPRTYNEQFF. In nucleotides, the CDR3 is TGTGCCACCCCACCCCGCACATACAATGAGCAGTTCTTC.

As to this clonotype: A much larger clone sits a single nucleotide away, making a read error possible. The rearrangement links TRBV7-9 to TRBJ2-3; TRBD2 is a possible D gene (5 bases). The CDR3 runs to 12 residues. Per the germline V gene, CDR1 is SEHNR and CDR2 is FQNEAQ (reference sequence). The CDR3 nucleotides are TGTGTCAGCAGCCCGAGGGCAGATACGCAGTATTTT. Residues: CVSSPRADTQYF. The full variable domain, its missing parts supplied by reference TRBV7-9 and TRBJ2-3, is DTGVSQNPRHKITKRGQNVTFRCDPISEHNRLYWYRQTLGQGPEFLTYFQNEAQLEKSRLLSDRFSAERPKGSFSTLEIQRTEQGDSAMYLCVSSPRADTQYFGPGTRLTVL.

Ten or more counts support this clonotype. This chain links TRBV5-1 with TRBJ2-3; 8 nucleotides agree with TRBD1. This CDR3 is built from 18 residues. Losses at the gene ends were 0 bases for V and 2 bases for J; bases not matched to a gene: 11. Looked up from germline, CDR1 is SGHRS and CDR2 is YFSETQ. The CDR3 coding sequence is TGCGCCAGCAGCTTGGATACCGGGACAGGACCACTCACAGATACGCAGTATTTT. Translating it yields CASSLDTGTGPLTDTQYF.

This clonotype was detected a few times. The rearrangement links TRBV28 to TRBJ2-7; no clear D gene. The V end lost 2 bases, the J end lost 0 bases, and 14 bases lay between the germline ends. The CDR3 runs 16 residues. From germline, CDR1 is MDHEN and CDR2 SYDVKM. The CDR3 protein is CASSLDETTSSYEQYF. The CDR3 DNA reads as TGTGCCAGCAGTTTAGATGAGACCACAAGCTCCTACGAGCAGTACTTC.

This clonotype was seen ten or more times. The chain has TRBV19 and TRBJ2-3; 13 bases are a match to TRBD2. Germline-derived CDR1 and CDR2 are LNHDA and SQIVND (reference sequence). V shed 4 bases and J 4 bases; nucleotides not matched to a gene: 5. The length of the CDR3 is 16 residues. In DNA, the CDR3 is TGTGCCAGTAGTACCCCGGGACTAGCGGGGTCAGATACGCAGTATTTT. Translated: CASSTPGLAGSDTQYF.

This chain connects TRBV5-1 to TRBJ2-7; the D gene could be TRBD1 or TRBD2 (5 bases each). Germline CDR1 is SGHRS and CDR2 is YFSETQ. V was clipped by 4 bases and J by 7 bases, with 15 bases between them. There are 13 residues in the CDR3. CDR3 protein: CASSGTGIQEQYF. The DNA for the CDR3 is TGCGCCAGCAGCGGGACGGGGATTCAGGAGCAGTACTTC.

This clonotype has ten or more counts. The chain couples TRBV6-5 to TRBJ2-5, with a tentative D call TRBD1 (5 bases). Trimming left V 2 bases short and J 5 bases short, with 9 bases between. From germline, CDR1 is MNHEY and CDR2 SVGAGI. The CDR3 runs to 13 residues. The CDR3 DNA reads TGTGCCAGCAGTTACCCGGCAGGGGAGACCCAGTACTTC. This sequence encodes CASSYPAGETQYF.

This clonotype was counted at least ten times. The gene calls are TRBV12-3 or TRBV12-4 and TRBJ1-2, with 9 bases identical to TRBD1. Germline trimming cut 5 bases from V and 4 bases from J; bases unmatched to any gene: 8. The CDR3 sequence is 15 residues long. CDR3 sequence: CASSQTDRGVYGYTF. The CDR3 DNA follows: TGTGCCAGCAGTCAAACGGACAGGGGAGTCTATGGCTACACCTTC.

V usage is TRBV6-1 and J usage is TRBJ2-3, with a possible D match to TRBD1 (6 bases). The CDR3 is made up of 15 amino acids. V was pared by 6 bases and J by 4 bases, with 17 bases between. Germline V gene sequence: CDR1 MNHNS, CDR2 SASEGT. The CDR3 bases are TGTGCCAGCAGAGGGACACCCGGGATCGCAGATACGCAGTATTTT. It translates to CASRGTPGIADTQYF.

This clonotype was seen only once. This may arise from a read error, as a much more abundant clone is one base away. Since no conserved phenylalanine or tryptophan closes the CDR3, a read error is the likely cause. The V and J genes are TRBV4-2 and TRBJ2-2; D unclear. Germline V gene data show CDR1 as LGHNA and CDR2 as YNFKEQ. The germline V and J ends were trimmed by 3 bases and 6 bases, with 5 bases remaining between them. The CDR3 extends over 12 amino acids. The CDR3 is CASSQAPGELFS. As DNA, the CDR3 is TGTGCCAGCAGCCAGGCACCCGGGGAGCTGTTTTCT.

This clonotype was counted many times. V and J are TRBV6-5 and TRBJ2-1; D not resolved. The CDR3 is 13 residues long. Trimming left V 0 bases short and J 7 bases short, with 7 bases between. Per germline, CDR1 MNHEY and CDR2 SVGAGI. The CDR3 DNA reads TGTGCCAGCAGTTACTCGACTGGTAATGAGCAGTTCTTC. Translating gives CASSYSTGNEQFF.

This clonotype appeared a few times. The chain carries TRBV7-2 and TRBJ2-7; D unresolved. V dropped 3 bases and J dropped 2 bases, with 14 bases sitting between them. Per germline, CDR1 SGHTA and CDR2 FQGNSA. This CDR3 is built from 15 residues. The CDR3, as DNA: TGTGCCAGCAGCTTCTACGGGCCCTCAGCCTACGAGCAGTACTTC. It translates to CASSFYGPSAYEQYF.

The chain employs TRBV6-5 and TRBJ2-5; TRBD2 aligns across 14 bases. There are 19 residues in the CDR3. Trimming took 2 bases from V and 1 from J; bases not matched to a gene: 9. The germline CDR1 and CDR2 sequences are MNHEY and SVGAGI. CDR3 sequence: CASSYPGTSGSGGQETQYF. The CDR3 coding sequence is TGTGCCAGCAGTTACCCAGGGACTAGCGGGAGTGGGGGCCAAGAGACCCAGTACTTC.

This clonotype was found many times. The chain recombines TRBV6-5 with TRBJ2-3; TRBD1 matches at 8 bases. V gave up 1 base and J gave up 3 bases; unmatched junction bases: 6. This CDR3 spans 16 amino acids. The germline V gene has CDR1 MNHEY and CDR2 SVGAGI. CDR3: CASSYLGQELTDTQYF. The CDR3, as DNA: TGTGCCAGCAGTTACTTGGGACAGGAATTGACAGATACGCAGTATTTT.

J is TRBJ2-7 and V is TRBV6-2 or TRBV6-3; D may match TRBD1 or TRBD2 (5 bases each). Germline V gives CDR1 MNHEY, CDR2 SVGEGT. The CDR3 is made up of 14 amino acids. V lost 6 bases and J lost 0, with 12 bases in between. The CDR3 DNA reads as TGTGCCAGCAGCCGGGGCAGATTCTCCTACGAGCAGTACTTC. Its protein is CASSRGRFSYEQYF.

This clonotype was picked up a small number of times. The V and J genes are TRBV24-1 and TRBJ2-2, with TRBD2 as a possible D gene (6 bases). V was pared by 9 bases and J by 4 bases, with 11 bases between. CDR1 is KGHDR and CDR2 is SFDVKD in the germline V gene. This CDR3 has 13 amino acids. CDR3 coding DNA: TGTGCCACCTCGGGAGAGTTCACCGGGGAGCTGTTTTTT. This translates into CATSGEFTGELFF.